The rows below give T cell receptor beta chains drawn from one sample of a study of blood T cells in healthy people across ages. TCRdb called the 5' RACE reads again in MiXCR, with one record for every CDR3 protein. Of roughly 1.4 million distinct CDR3 sequences in the sample, approximately 60% are singletons; the top ten hold 5.5% to 8%. The sample was blood. All receptors derive from a man between 18 and 35 years old in good health. CDR3s include the opening cysteine and the closing phenylalanine or tryptophan. A D gene is named only where the DNA matches it firmly. Where a row states a size, it is once, few, many or the class of an expanded clone; other rows omit it.

v_gene: TRBV14
abundance: once
j_gene: TRBJ2-4
d_gene: -
CDR3nt: TGTGCCAGCAGCCAAGATTTGGGGGACATTCAGTACTTC
CDR3aa: CASSQDLGDIQYF

v_gene: TRBV6-5
abundance: -
j_gene: TRBJ2-5
d_gene: -
CDR3nt: TGTGCCAGCAGTCCCCAGGGCCCTACGGGGACCCAGTACTTC
CDR3aa: CASSPQGPTGTQYF

v_gene: TRBV7-2
abundance: -
j_gene: TRBJ2-3
d_gene: TRBD2
CDR3nt: TGTGCCAGCAGCTCCTCTACTAGCGGGAGATCTTTAGATACGCAGTATTTT
CDR3aa: CASSSSTSGRSLDTQYF

v_gene: TRBV30
abundance: -
j_gene: TRBJ2-2
d_gene: TRBD2
CDR3nt: TGTGCCTTGGCCGGGGGGAACGGGGAGCTGTTTTTT
CDR3aa: CALAGGNGELFF

v_gene: TRBV12-3/TRBV12-4
abundance: few
j_gene: TRBJ2-4
d_gene: -
CDR3nt: TGTGCCAGCAGTTATTTAGTAGAAAACATTCAGTACTTC
CDR3aa: CASSYLVENIQYF

v_gene: TRBV6-5
abundance: -
j_gene: TRBJ1-2
d_gene: -
CDR3nt: TGTGCCAGCAGCCCAGACAGCCGCAGCGGCTACACCTTC
CDR3aa: CASSPDSRSGYTF

v_gene: TRBV7-9
abundance: -
j_gene: TRBJ1-1
d_gene: -
CDR3nt: TGTGCCAGCAGCCTCGGAGGTCTGGGGAGCACTGAAGCTTTCTTT
CDR3aa: CASSLGGLGSTEAFF

v_gene: TRBV20-1
abundance: -
j_gene: TRBJ1-5
d_gene: -
CDR3nt: TGCAGTGCCACCCCAGGGGTCCTTAGCAATCAGCCCCAGCATTTT
CDR3aa: CSATPGVLSNQPQHF

v_gene: TRBV12-3/TRBV12-4
abundance: -
j_gene: TRBJ2-7
d_gene: -
CDR3nt: TGTGCCAGCAGTTTAGGGACTCCGCCCCTCGAGCAGTACTTC
CDR3aa: CASSLGTPPLEQYF

v_gene: TRBV5-1
abundance: -
j_gene: TRBJ2-1
d_gene: -
CDR3nt: TGCGCCAGCAGCTCAGATGGACTATGGGCTGAGCAGTTCTTC
CDR3aa: CASSSDGLWAEQFF

v_gene: TRBV9
abundance: -
j_gene: TRBJ2-1
d_gene: TRBD1
CDR3nt: TGTGCCAGCAGCGTAAGGGGGACAGGGGGGAACAATGAGCAGTTCTTC
CDR3aa: CASSVRGTGGNNEQFF

v_gene: TRBV20-1
abundance: -
j_gene: TRBJ2-1
d_gene: TRBD2
CDR3nt: TGCAGTGCTAGTATTGCTAGCGGGCCCCTCAATGAGCAGTTCTTC
CDR3aa: CSASIASGPLNEQFF

v_gene: TRBV29-1
abundance: -
j_gene: TRBJ2-2
d_gene: -
CDR3nt: TGCAGCGTCTCTCGGGAGAACACCGGGGAGCTGTTTTTT
CDR3aa: CSVSRENTGELFF

v_gene: TRBV27
abundance: -
j_gene: TRBJ2-3
d_gene: -
CDR3nt: TGTACCACAGGGAATACAGATACGCAGTATTTT
CDR3aa: CTTGNTDTQYF

v_gene: TRBV7-2
abundance: -
j_gene: TRBJ1-4
d_gene: -
CDR3nt: TGTGCCAGCAGCCCGGGGGGGACACCTAATGAAAAACTGTTTTTT
CDR3aa: CASSPGGTPNEKLFF

v_gene: TRBV2
abundance: -
j_gene: TRBJ2-1
d_gene: TRBD2
CDR3nt: TGTGCCAGCAGTGAAATTACTAGCGGGAACAATGAGCAGTTCTTC
CDR3aa: CASSEITSGNNEQFF

v_gene: TRBV12-5
abundance: -
j_gene: TRBJ2-1
d_gene: TRBD1
CDR3nt: TGTGCTAGTGGTTTGGGGGACAGCTCCTACAATGAGCAGTTCTTC
CDR3aa: CASGLGDSSYNEQFF

v_gene: TRBV12-3/TRBV12-4
abundance: -
j_gene: TRBJ1-4
d_gene: -
CDR3nt: TGTGCCAGCAGACTTGGGGGTAGTGAAAAACTGTTTTTT
CDR3aa: CASRLGGSEKLFF

v_gene: TRBV4-3
abundance: once
j_gene: TRBJ2-1
d_gene: -
CDR3nt: TGCGCCAGCAGCCAGCGGGGGCAGGGAGCATATGAGCAGTTCTTC
CDR3aa: CASSQRGQGAYEQFF

v_gene: TRBV7-2
abundance: -
j_gene: TRBJ2-5
d_gene: -
CDR3nt: TGTGCCAGCAGCTTAGCCGACTCGCGGGGCCGGGAGACCCAGTACTTC
CDR3aa: CASSLADSRGRETQYF

v_gene: TRBV29-1
abundance: few
j_gene: TRBJ2-3
d_gene: -
CDR3nt: TGCAGCGTGAAGGGAAAGGCCACAGATACGCAGTATTTT
CDR3aa: CSVKGKATDTQYF

v_gene: TRBV4-1
abundance: -
j_gene: TRBJ2-4
d_gene: TRBD1
CDR3nt: TGCGCCAGCAGCGCCGGACAGGGTAGGGACATTCAGTACTTC
CDR3aa: CASSAGQGRDIQYF

v_gene: TRBV5-6
abundance: -
j_gene: TRBJ2-7
d_gene: -
CDR3nt: TGTGCCAGCAGCTGGAGGACGGGGCTCAACGAGCAGTACTTC
CDR3aa: CASSWRTGLNEQYF

v_gene: TRBV10-3
abundance: -
j_gene: TRBJ2-5
d_gene: -
CDR3nt: TGTGCCATCAGTGAGAAATACAGGGAGGGGACCCAGTACTTC
CDR3aa: CAISEKYREGTQYF

v_gene: TRBV18
abundance: -
j_gene: TRBJ2-3
d_gene: -
CDR3nt: TGTGCCAGCTCACCACCCAATGTCGTAGGACCAGAAACAGATACGCAGTATTTT
CDR3aa: CASSPPNVVGPETDTQYF

v_gene: TRBV9
abundance: -
j_gene: TRBJ2-7
d_gene: -
CDR3nt: TGTGCCAGCAGCGCGTCACTGGGAGACTACGAGCAGTACTTC
CDR3aa: CASSASLGDYEQYF

v_gene: TRBV12-3/TRBV12-4
abundance: -
j_gene: TRBJ2-5
d_gene: TRBD1
CDR3nt: TGTGCCAGCACCCACAGGGGATTGGGTGTGGAGACCCAGTACTTC
CDR3aa: CASTHRGLGVETQYF

v_gene: TRBV12-3/TRBV12-4
abundance: few
j_gene: TRBJ1-1
d_gene: TRBD1
CDR3nt: TGTGCCAGCAGTCCCCACAGGGGTGGAGGCACTGAAGCTTTCTTT
CDR3aa: CASSPHRGGGTEAFF

v_gene: TRBV10-3
abundance: few
j_gene: TRBJ2-3
d_gene: TRBD2
CDR3nt: TGTGCCATCAGTGAGTCCTCGGGACTAGCGGTCACAGATACGCAGTATTTT
CDR3aa: CAISESSGLAVTDTQYF

v_gene: TRBV20-1
abundance: -
j_gene: TRBJ1-2
d_gene: -
CDR3nt: TGCAGTGCTAGAGGACAGGACTTCAAGCGAGGAGGCTACACCTTC
CDR3aa: CSARGQDFKRGGYTF

v_gene: TRBV25-1
abundance: once
j_gene: TRBJ2-3
d_gene: -
CDR3nt: TGTGCCAGCACCATAATGGGGGCGGATACGCAGTATTTT
CDR3aa: CASTIMGADTQYF

v_gene: TRBV5-1
abundance: -
j_gene: TRBJ1-5
d_gene: TRBD1
CDR3nt: TGCGCCAGCAGCTCACGGGGGTCGGGACAGGGGGCTCGTGGGGCTAATCAGCCCCAGCATTTT
CDR3aa: CASSSRGSGQGARGANQPQHF

v_gene: TRBV29-1
abundance: few
j_gene: TRBJ2-5
d_gene: -
CDR3nt: TGCAGCGTTGATTGGGGCCCGCGCGAGACCCAGTACTTC
CDR3aa: CSVDWGPRETQYF

v_gene: TRBV24-1
abundance: -
j_gene: TRBJ2-1
d_gene: TRBD2
CDR3nt: TGTGCCACCAGTGATTTGGACCCCATGACTAGCGGAGACTACAATGAGCAGTTCTTC
CDR3aa: CATSDLDPMTSGDYNEQFF

v_gene: TRBV29-1
abundance: few
j_gene: TRBJ2-2
d_gene: -
CDR3nt: TGCAGCGTGTTCTCCGAGGGGGAGCTGTTTTTT
CDR3aa: CSVFSEGELFF

v_gene: TRBV20-1
abundance: once
j_gene: TRBJ2-1
d_gene: -
CDR3nt: TGCAGTGCGGGGACCCCCAGGGATGAGCAGTTCTTC
CDR3aa: CSAGTPRDEQFF

v_gene: TRBV24-1
abundance: -
j_gene: TRBJ2-1
d_gene: -
CDR3nt: TGTGCCACCAGTGATTTCTTCTCCCCGACAGGCTCCTACAATGAGCAGTTCTTC
CDR3aa: CATSDFFSPTGSYNEQFF

v_gene: TRBV24-1
abundance: -
j_gene: TRBJ2-5
d_gene: -
CDR3nt: TGTGCCACCAGTGATGCGAAGGGGGAGAGGGAAGAGACCCAGTACTTC
CDR3aa: CATSDAKGEREETQYF

v_gene: TRBV4-3
abundance: once
j_gene: TRBJ2-3
d_gene: TRBD2
CDR3nt: TGCGCCAGCAGCCAAGATCGGATACTAGCGGGATCAGATACGCAGTATTTT
CDR3aa: CASSQDRILAGSDTQYF

v_gene: TRBV11-2
abundance: -
j_gene: TRBJ2-7
d_gene: TRBD2
CDR3nt: TGTGCCAGCAGCTCACCGTTAGGACTAGCGGGATTCTACGAGCAGTACTTC
CDR3aa: CASSSPLGLAGFYEQYF

v_gene: TRBV11-2
abundance: -
j_gene: TRBJ1-2
d_gene: TRBD1
CDR3nt: TGTGCCAGTAGATATCCAGGGGGTGGCTACACCTTC
CDR3aa: CASRYPGGGYTF

v_gene: TRBV2
abundance: -
j_gene: TRBJ2-5
d_gene: -
CDR3nt: TGTGCCTCGCTGGCGGAGGGTTCCAATGAGCAGTACTTC
CDR3aa: CASLAEGSNEQYF

v_gene: TRBV7-9
abundance: -
j_gene: TRBJ1-2
d_gene: TRBD1
CDR3nt: TGTGCCAGCAGCTTAGCGAACCAAGGGACAGCTAACTATGGCTACACCTTC
CDR3aa: CASSLANQGTANYGYTF

v_gene: TRBV6-5
abundance: -
j_gene: TRBJ2-7
d_gene: -
CDR3nt: TGTGCCAGCAGTGCCCAGGGGTGCGAGCAGTACTTC
CDR3aa: CASSAQGCEQYF

v_gene: TRBV28
abundance: -
j_gene: TRBJ2-3
d_gene: TRBD2
CDR3nt: TGTGCCAGCAGCCGAAGGGACTACGGCACAGATACGCAGTATTTT
CDR3aa: CASSRRDYGTDTQYF

v_gene: TRBV20-1
abundance: -
j_gene: TRBJ2-5
d_gene: TRBD2
CDR3nt: TGCAGTGCAGCCCCGGGACTAGCGGGGGGGGTCTTAGAGACCCAGTACTTC
CDR3aa: CSAAPGLAGGVLETQYF

v_gene: TRBV4-1
abundance: few
j_gene: TRBJ2-3
d_gene: -
CDR3nt: TGCGCCAGCAGCCCTGGACGACATACGCAGTATTTT
CDR3aa: CASSPGRHTQYF

v_gene: TRBV7-2
abundance: many
j_gene: TRBJ2-4
d_gene: TRBD1
CDR3nt: TGTGCCAGCAGCTTATGGACAGGGGAAAACATTCAGTACTTC
CDR3aa: CASSLWTGENIQYF

v_gene: TRBV20-1
abundance: few
j_gene: TRBJ2-7
d_gene: -
CDR3nt: TGCAGTGCTAGAGGGGGCGTTTTCGACGAGCAGTACTTC
CDR3aa: CSARGGVFDEQYF

v_gene: TRBV12-3/TRBV12-4
abundance: few
j_gene: TRBJ2-1
d_gene: -
CDR3nt: TGTGCCAGCACCGTTTTGGGGACGAGAAGAATCGACCCCAATGAGCAGTTCTTC
CDR3aa: CASTVLGTRRIDPNEQFF

v_gene: TRBV28
abundance: -
j_gene: TRBJ2-3
d_gene: TRBD1
CDR3nt: TGTGCCAGCAGTTTATCCCAGGGACAGGGAAGGGCAGATACGCAGTATTTT
CDR3aa: CASSLSQGQGRADTQYF

v_gene: TRBV20-1
abundance: -
j_gene: TRBJ2-5
d_gene: TRBD1
CDR3nt: TGCAGTGCTAGAGCTGTACCGGGACAGGGCCCTCTAGAGCAGTACTTC
CDR3aa: CSARAVPGQGPLEQYF

v_gene: TRBV4-3
abundance: -
j_gene: TRBJ2-7
d_gene: TRBD2
CDR3nt: TGCGCCAGCAGCCAAGAATACGGACTAGCGGGGGGTTACAATGAGCAGTACTTC
CDR3aa: CASSQEYGLAGGYNEQYF

v_gene: TRBV24-1
abundance: -
j_gene: TRBJ2-3
d_gene: -
CDR3nt: TGTGCCACCAGTGATGTTACGGACAGCACAGATACGCAGTATTTT
CDR3aa: CATSDVTDSTDTQYF

v_gene: TRBV3-1
abundance: -
j_gene: TRBJ2-2
d_gene: TRBD2
CDR3nt: TGTGCCAGCAGCCCTCTTGGGCGGGAGTACACCGGGGAGCTGTTTTTT
CDR3aa: CASSPLGREYTGELFF